This T cell receptor (beta chain) originates from a study of T cells expressing NK-cell markers. Study context: CD3+CD56+NKG2C+, CD3+CD56+NKG2C- and CD3+CD56-NKG2C+ T cells, once sorted, supplied the TCR beta repertoires.

TCRdb derives one entry per CDR3 protein from the 5' RACE reads, leaving out DNA. The sample table sets out roughly 150,000 distinct CDR3 sequences. As concerns this clonotype: Antigen specificity is unknown.

Study-wide points: It remained uncertain whether the expanded NKG2C+ T cell clones were specific for HCMV antigens.

The sequenced material came from blood T cells: a sorted CD56 or NKG2C T cell subset, CD4+ or CD8+ T cells, or bulk PBMC T cells (not recorded which). The sequence derives from a woman between 18 and 70 years old in good health.

The CDR3 sequence is CAILVPPYEQYF. This sequence joins TRBV10-3 and TRBJ2-7; the D call from TCRdb, TRBD2, cannot be confirmed without DNA. From germline, CDR1 is ENHRY and CDR2 SYGVKD. CDR3 length equals 12 residues.